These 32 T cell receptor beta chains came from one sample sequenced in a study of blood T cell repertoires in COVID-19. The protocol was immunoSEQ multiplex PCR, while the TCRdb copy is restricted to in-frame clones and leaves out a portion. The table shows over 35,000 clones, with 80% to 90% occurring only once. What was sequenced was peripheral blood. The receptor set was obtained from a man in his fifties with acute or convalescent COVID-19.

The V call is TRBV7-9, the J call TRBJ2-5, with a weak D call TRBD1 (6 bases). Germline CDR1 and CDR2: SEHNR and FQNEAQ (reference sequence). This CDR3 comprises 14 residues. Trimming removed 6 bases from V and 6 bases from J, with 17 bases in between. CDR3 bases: TGTGCCAGCAGACCACCACAGGGTCAACAGACCCAGTACTTC. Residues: CASRPPQGQQTQYF.

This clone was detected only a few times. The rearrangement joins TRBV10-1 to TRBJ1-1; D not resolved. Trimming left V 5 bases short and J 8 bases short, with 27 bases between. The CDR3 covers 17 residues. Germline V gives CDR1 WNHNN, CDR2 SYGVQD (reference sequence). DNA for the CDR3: TGCGCCAGCAGTTTAGATGAGGGAGGCTCGGTATTATCGGAAGCTTTCTTT. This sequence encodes CASSLDEGGSVLSEAFF.

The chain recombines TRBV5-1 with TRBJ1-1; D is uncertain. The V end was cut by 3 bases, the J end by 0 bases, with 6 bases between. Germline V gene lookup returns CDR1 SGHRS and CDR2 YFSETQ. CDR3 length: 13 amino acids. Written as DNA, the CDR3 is TGCGCCAGCAGCTCGAGCCTGAACACTGAAGCTTTCTTT. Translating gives CASSSSLNTEAFF. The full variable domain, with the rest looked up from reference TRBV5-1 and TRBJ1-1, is KAGVTQTPRYLIKTRGQQVTLSCSPISGHRSVSWYQQTPGQGLQFLFEYFSETQRNKGNFPGRFSGRQFSNSRSEMNVSTLELGDSALYLCASSSSLNTEAFFGQGTRLTVV.

CDR3 DNA: TGCGCCAGCACCCCCTCGGGTCTCAATAATTCACCCCTCCACTTT. This codes for CASTPSGLNNSPLHF. V gene TRBV5-1 combines with J gene TRBJ1-6; no clear D gene. There are 15 residues in the CDR3. Germline CDR1 and CDR2: SGHRS and YFSETQ. V was trimmed by 6 bases and J by 5 bases, leaving 15 bases between them.

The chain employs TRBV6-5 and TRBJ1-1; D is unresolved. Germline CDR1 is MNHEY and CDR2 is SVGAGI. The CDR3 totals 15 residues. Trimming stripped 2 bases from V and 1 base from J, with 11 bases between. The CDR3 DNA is TGTGCCAGCAGTTACAATCAACTACCGAACACTGAAGCTTTCTTT. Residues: CASSYNQLPNTEAFF.

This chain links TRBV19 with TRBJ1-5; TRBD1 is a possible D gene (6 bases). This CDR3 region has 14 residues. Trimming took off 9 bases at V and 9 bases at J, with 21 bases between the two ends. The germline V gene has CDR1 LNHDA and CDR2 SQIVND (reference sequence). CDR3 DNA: TGTGCCAGCCTCCCGGAGGGGGGGTCCCGGCCCCAGCATTTT. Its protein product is CASLPEGGSRPQHF.

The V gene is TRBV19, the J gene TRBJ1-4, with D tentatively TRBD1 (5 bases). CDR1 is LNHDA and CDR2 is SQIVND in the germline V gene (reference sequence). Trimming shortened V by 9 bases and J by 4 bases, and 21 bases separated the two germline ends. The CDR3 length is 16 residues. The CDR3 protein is CASRARGRDYNEKLFF. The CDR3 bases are TGTGCCAGCCGAGCCCGTGGGAGGGACTATAATGAAAAACTGTTTTTT.

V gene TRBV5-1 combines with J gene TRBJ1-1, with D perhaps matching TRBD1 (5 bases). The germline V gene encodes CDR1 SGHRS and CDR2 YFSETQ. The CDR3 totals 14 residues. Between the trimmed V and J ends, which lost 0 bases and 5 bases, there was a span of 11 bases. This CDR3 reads CASSLADMWTEAFF. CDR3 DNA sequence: TGCGCCAGCAGCTTGGCGGACATGTGGACTGAAGCTTTCTTT. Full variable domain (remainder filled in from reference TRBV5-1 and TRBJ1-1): KAGVTQTPRYLIKTRGQQVTLSCSPISGHRSVSWYQQTPGQGLQFLFEYFSETQRNKGNFPGRFSGRQFSNSRSEMNVSTLELGDSALYLCASSLADMWTEAFFGQGTRLTVV.

CDR3 DNA sequence: TGTGCCAGTGGGGTGGGGCCCGGCGAGACCCAGTACTTC. This sequence encodes CASGVGPGETQYF. The chain uses TRBV9 and TRBJ2-5; maybe TRBD1 (5 bases). CDR1 and CDR2 (germline): SGDLS, YYNGEE. V was trimmed by 8 bases and J by 5 bases, leaving 16 bases between them. This CDR3 has 13 amino acids.

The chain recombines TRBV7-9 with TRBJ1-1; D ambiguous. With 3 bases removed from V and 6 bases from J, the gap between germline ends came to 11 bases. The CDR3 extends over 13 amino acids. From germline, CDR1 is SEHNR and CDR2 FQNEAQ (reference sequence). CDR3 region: CASSLGVGPEAFF. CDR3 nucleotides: TGTGCCAGCAGCTTGGGAGTAGGGCCTGAAGCTTTCTTT. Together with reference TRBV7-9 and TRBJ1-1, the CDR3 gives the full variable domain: DTGVSQNPRHKITKRGQNVTFRCDPISEHNRLYWYRQTLGQGPEFLTYFQNEAQLEKSRLLSDRFSAERPKGSFSTLEIQRTEQGDSAMYLCASSLGVGPEAFFGQGTRLTVV.

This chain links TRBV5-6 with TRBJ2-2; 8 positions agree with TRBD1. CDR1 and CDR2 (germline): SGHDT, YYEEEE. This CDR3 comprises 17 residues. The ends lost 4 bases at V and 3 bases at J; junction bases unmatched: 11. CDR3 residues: CASSTDRGRGDTGELFF. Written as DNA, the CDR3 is TGTGCCAGCAGCACCGACAGGGGACGTGGTGACACCGGGGAGCTGTTTTTT.

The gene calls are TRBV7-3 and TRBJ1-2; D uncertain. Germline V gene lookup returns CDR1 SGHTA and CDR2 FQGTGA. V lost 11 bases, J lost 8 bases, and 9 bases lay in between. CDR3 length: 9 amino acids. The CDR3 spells CAAILGYTF. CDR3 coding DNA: TGTGCCGCCATTCTAGGCTACACCTTC.

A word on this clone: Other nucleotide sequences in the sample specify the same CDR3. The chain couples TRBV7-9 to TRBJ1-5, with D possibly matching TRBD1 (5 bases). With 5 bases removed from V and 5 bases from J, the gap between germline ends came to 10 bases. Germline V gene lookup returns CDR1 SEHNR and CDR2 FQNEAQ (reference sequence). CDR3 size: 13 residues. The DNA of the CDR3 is TGTGCCAGCAGCCTGGGGGGGGATCAGCCCCAGCATTTT. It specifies CASSLGGDQPQHF.

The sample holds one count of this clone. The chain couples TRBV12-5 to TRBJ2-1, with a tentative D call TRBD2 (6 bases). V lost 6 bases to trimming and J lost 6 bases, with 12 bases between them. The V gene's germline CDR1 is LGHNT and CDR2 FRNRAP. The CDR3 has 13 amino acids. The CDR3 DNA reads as TGTGCTAGTGGCCTGGGGAGGCTCAATGAGCAGTTCTTC. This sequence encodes CASGLGRLNEQFF. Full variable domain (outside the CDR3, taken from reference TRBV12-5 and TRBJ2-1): DARVTQTPRHKVTEMGQEVTMRCQPILGHNTVFWYRQTMMQGLELLAYFRNRAPLDDSGMPKDRFSAEMPDATLATLKIQPSEPRDSAVYFCASGLGRLNEQFFGPGTRLTVL.

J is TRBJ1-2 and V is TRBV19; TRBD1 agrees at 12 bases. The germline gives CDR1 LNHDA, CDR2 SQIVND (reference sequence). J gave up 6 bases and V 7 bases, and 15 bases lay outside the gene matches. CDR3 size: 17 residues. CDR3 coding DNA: TGTGCCAGTACCCCCCCCGGGACAGGGGGCGAGAGGGATGGCTACACCTTC. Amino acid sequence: CASTPPGTGGERDGYTF. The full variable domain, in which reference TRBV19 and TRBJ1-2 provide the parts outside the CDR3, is DGGITQSPKYLFRKEGQNVTLSCEQNLNHDAMYWYRQDPGQGLRLIYYSQIVNDFQKGDIAEGYSVSREKKESFPLTVTSAQKNPTAFYLCASTPPGTGGERDGYTFGSGTRLTVV.

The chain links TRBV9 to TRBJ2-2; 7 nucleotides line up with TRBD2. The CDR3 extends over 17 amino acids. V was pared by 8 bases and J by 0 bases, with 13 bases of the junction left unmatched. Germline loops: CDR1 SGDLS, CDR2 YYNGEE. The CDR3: CASSSWVSGTNTGELFF. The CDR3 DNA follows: TGTGCCAGTTCTTCTTGGGTAAGCGGGACGAACACCGGGGAGCTGTTTTTT. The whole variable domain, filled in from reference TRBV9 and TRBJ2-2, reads DSGVTQTPKHLITATGQRVTLRCSPRSGDLSVYWYQQSLDQGLQFLIQYYNGEERAKGNILERFSAQQFPDLHSELNLSSLELGDSALYFCASSSWVSGTNTGELFFGEGSRLTVL.

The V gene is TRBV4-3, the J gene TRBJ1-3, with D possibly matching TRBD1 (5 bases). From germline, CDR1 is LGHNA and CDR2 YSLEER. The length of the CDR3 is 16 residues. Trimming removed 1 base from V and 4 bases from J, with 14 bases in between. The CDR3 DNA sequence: TGCGCCAGCAGCCAAGCCAGGGCTGGGTTAGGAAACACCATATATTTT. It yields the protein CASSQARAGLGNTIYF.

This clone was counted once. Here the CDR3 DNA reads TGTGCCAGCAGTGAACTACCGGGGATGAACACAGATACGCAGTATTTT. It specifies CASSELPGMNTDTQYF. The V and J genes are TRBV6-1 and TRBJ2-3, with a weak D call TRBD2 (5 bases). The CDR3 is 16 residues long. V lost 2 bases and J lost 2, with 14 bases in between. CDR1 and CDR2 from the germline V gene are MNHNS and SASEGT.

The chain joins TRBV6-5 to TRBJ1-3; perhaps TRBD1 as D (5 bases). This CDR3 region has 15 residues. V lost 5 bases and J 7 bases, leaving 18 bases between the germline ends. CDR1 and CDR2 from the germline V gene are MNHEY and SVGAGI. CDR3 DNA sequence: TGTGCCAGCAGTACCGACGGGGGGAATTGGAACACCATATATTTT. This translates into CASSTDGGNWNTIYF.

CDR3 DNA sequence: TGTGCCAGCACCGAGGGAGGGGTAGGCAATCAGCCCCAGCATTTT. This encodes CASTEGGVGNQPQHF. The genes are TRBV2 and TRBJ1-5; tentative D call: TRBD1 (5 bases). Germline CDR1 reads SNHLY; CDR2 reads FYNNEI. The CDR3 is made up of 15 amino acids. Trimming shortened V by 7 bases and J by 2 bases, and 15 bases separated the two germline ends.

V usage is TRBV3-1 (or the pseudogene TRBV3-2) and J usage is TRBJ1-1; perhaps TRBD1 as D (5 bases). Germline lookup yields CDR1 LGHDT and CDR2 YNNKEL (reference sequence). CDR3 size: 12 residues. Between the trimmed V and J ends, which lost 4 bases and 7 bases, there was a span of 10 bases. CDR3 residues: CASSLLGDEAFF. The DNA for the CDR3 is TGTGCCAGCAGCCTCTTAGGGGATGAAGCTTTCTTT.

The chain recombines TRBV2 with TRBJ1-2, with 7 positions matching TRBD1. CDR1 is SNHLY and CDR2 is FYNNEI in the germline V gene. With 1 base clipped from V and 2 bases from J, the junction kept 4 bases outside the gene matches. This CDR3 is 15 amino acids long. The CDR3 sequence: CASSEGGTVNYGYTF. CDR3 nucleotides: TGTGCCAGCAGTGAAGGGGGGACAGTCAACTATGGCTACACCTTC. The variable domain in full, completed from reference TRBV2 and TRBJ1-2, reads EPEVTQTPSHQVTQMGQEVILRCVPISNHLYFYWYRQILGQKVEFLVSFYNNEISEKSEIFDDQFSVERPDGSNFTLKIRSTKLEDSAMYFCASSEGGTVNYGYTFGSGTRLTVV.

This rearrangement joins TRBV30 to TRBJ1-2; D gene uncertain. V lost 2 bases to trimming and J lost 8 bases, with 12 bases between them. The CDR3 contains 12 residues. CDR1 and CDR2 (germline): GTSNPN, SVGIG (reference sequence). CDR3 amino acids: CAWSRQTGGYTF. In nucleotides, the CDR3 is TGTGCCTGGAGTAGACAAACGGGAGGCTACACCTTC.

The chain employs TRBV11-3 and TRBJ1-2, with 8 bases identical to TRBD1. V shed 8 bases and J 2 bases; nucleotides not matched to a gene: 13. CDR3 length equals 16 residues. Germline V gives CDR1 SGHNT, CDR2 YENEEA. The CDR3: CASDPRGPIRNYGYTF. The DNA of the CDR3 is TGTGCCAGCGACCCCAGGGGGCCAATCAGAAACTATGGCTACACCTTC.

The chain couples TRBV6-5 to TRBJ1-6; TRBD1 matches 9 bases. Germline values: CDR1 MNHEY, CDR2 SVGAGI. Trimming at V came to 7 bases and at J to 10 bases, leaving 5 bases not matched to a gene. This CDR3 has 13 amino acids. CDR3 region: CASNRDRVSPLHF. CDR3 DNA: TGTGCCAGCAACAGGGACAGGGTCTCACCCCTCCACTTT.

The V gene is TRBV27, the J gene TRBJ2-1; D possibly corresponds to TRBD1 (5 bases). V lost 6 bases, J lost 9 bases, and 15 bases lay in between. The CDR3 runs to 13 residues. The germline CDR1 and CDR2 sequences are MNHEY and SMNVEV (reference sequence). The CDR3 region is CASSRSLQGEQFF. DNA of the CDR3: TGTGCCAGCAGCAGATCACTCCAGGGTGAGCAGTTCTTC.

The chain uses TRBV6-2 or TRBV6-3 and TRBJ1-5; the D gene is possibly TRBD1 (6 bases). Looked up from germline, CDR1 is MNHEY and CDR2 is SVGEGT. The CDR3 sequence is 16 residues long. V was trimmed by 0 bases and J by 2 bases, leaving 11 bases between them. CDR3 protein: CASSYSGASGNQPQHF. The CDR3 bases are TGTGCCAGCAGTTACTCGGGGGCTTCGGGCAATCAGCCCCAGCATTTT.

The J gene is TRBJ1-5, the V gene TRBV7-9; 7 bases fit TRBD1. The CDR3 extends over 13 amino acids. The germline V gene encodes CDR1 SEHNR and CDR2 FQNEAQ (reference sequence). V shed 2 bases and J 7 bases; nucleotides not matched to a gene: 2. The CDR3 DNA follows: TGTGCCAGCAGCTTACAGGGGGACCAGCCCCAGCATTTT. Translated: CASSLQGDQPQHF.

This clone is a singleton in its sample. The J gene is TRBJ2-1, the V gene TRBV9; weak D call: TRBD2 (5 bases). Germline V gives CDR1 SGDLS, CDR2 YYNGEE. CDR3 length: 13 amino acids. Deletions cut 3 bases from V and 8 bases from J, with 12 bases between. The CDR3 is CASSGTSSHEQFF. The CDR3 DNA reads TGTGCCAGCAGCGGTACTAGTTCCCATGAGCAGTTCTTC.

The CDR3 coding sequence is TGTGCCAGCAGTGAGGACACCCCAAGCACAGATACGCAGTATTTT. Protein product: CASSEDTPSTDTQYF. This chain links TRBV2 with TRBJ2-3; maybe TRBD1 (5 bases). The CDR3 consists of 15 residues. Germline V gene sequence: CDR1 SNHLY, CDR2 FYNNEI. V lost 3 bases and J lost 0, with 10 bases in between.

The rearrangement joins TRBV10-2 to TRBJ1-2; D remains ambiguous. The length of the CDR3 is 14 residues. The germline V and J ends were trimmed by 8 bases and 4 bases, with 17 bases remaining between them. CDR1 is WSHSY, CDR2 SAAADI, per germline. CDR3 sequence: CASCEAITVYGYTF. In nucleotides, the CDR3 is TGCGCCAGCTGCGAGGCAATCACCGTCTATGGCTACACCTTC.

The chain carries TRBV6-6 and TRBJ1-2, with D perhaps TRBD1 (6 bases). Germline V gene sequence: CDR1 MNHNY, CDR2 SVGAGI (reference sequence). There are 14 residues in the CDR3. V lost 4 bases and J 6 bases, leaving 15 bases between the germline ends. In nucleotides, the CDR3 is TGTGCCAGCAGTTCCCAACGACAGGTCAATGGCTACACCTTC. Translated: CASSSQRQVNGYTF.